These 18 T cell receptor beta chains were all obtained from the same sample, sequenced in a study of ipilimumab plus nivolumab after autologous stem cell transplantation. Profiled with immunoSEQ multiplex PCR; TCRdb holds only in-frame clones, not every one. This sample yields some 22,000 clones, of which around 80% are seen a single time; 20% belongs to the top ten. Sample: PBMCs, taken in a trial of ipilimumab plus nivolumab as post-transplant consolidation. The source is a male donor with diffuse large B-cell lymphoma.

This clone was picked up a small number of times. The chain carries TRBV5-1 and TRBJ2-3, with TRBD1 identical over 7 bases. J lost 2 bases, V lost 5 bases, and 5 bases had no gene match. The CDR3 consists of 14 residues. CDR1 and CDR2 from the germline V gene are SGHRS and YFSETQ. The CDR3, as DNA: TGCGCCAGCAGTCGAGGGGGCTCCACAGATACGCAGTATTTT. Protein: CASSRGGSTDTQYF.

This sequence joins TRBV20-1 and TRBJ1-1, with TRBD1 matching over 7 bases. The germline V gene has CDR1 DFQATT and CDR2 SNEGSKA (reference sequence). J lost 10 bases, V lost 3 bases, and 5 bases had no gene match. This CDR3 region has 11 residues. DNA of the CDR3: TGCAGTGCTAGGAGGGACAGCTTAGCTTTCTTT. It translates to CSARRDSLAFF.

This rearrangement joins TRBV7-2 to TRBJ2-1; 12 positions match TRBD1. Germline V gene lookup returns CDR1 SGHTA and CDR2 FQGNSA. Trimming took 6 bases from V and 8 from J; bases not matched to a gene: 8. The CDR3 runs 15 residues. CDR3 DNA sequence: TGTGCCAGCAGTCGCTCGGGACAGGGGGCGGATGAGCAGTTCTTC. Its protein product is CASSRSGQGADEQFF.

The CDR3 is CASSHGQGGTYEQYF. CDR3 DNA sequence: TGCGCCAGCAGCCACGGACAGGGGGGGACCTACGAGCAGTACTTC. The chain recombines TRBV4-1 with TRBJ2-7, with TRBD1 identical over 10 bases. CDR1 MGHRA and CDR2 YSYEKL come from the germline V gene. The length of the CDR3 is 15 residues. V lost 3 bases and J lost 2; bases outside the gene matches: 4.

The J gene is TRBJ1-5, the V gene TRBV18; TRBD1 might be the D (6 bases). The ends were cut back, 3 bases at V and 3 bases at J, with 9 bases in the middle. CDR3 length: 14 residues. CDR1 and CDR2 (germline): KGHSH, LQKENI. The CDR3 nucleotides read TGTGCCAGCTCACCGACAGGACTCAATCAGCCCCAGCATTTT. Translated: CASSPTGLNQPQHF.

The CDR3 sequence is CAISETENTEAFF. The CDR3 DNA sequence: TGTGCCATCAGCGAGACAGAGAACACTGAAGCTTTCTTT. This chain uses TRBV10-3 with TRBJ1-1, with a tentative D call TRBD1 (5 bases). The germline CDR1 and CDR2 sequences are ENHRY and SYGVKD. The CDR3 is 13 amino acids. The germline V and J ends were trimmed by 6 bases and 1 base, with 9 bases remaining between them.

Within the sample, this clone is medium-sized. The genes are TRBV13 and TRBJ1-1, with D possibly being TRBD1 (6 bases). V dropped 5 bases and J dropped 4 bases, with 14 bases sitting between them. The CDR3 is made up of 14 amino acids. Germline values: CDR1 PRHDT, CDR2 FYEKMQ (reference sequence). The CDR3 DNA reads TGTGCCAGCAGCCCCGGGGGCTTTGGCACTGAAGCTTTCTTT. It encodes CASSPGGFGTEAFF.

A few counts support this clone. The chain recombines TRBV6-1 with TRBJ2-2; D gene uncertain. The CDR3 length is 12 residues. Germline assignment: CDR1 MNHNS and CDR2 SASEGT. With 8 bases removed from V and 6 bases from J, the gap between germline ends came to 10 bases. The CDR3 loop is CASGEGPGELFF. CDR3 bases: TGTGCCAGCGGAGAAGGGCCCGGGGAGCTGTTTTTT.

CDR3 sequence: CASSYKGGLTYEQYF. The DNA of the CDR3 is TGTGCCAGCAGTTACAAAGGGGGCCTTACCTACGAGCAGTACTTC. The chain links TRBV6-5 to TRBJ2-7; 7 nucleotides align to TRBD1. This CDR3 contains 15 residues. CDR1 and CDR2 (germline): MNHEY, SVGAGI. V was pared by 2 bases and J by 2 bases, with 6 bases of the junction left unmatched.

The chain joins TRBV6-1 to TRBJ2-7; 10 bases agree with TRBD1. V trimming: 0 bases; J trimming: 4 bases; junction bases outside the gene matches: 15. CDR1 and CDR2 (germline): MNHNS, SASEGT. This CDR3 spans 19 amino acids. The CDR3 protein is CASSEAAPTLTGGKYEQYF. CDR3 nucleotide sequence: TGTGCCAGCAGTGAAGCCGCGCCTACTCTGACAGGGGGCAAATACGAGCAGTACTTC.

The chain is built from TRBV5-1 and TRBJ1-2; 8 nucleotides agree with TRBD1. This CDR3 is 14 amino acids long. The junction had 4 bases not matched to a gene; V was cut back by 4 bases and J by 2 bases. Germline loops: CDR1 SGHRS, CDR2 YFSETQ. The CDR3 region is CASSGQGMNYGYTF. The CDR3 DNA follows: TGCGCCAGCAGCGGACAGGGAATGAACTATGGCTACACCTTC. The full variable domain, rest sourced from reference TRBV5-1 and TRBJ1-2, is KAGVTQTPRYLIKTRGQQVTLSCSPISGHRSVSWYQQTPGQGLQFLFEYFSETQRNKGNFPGRFSGRQFSNSRSEMNVSTLELGDSALYLCASSGQGMNYGYTFGSGTRLTVV.

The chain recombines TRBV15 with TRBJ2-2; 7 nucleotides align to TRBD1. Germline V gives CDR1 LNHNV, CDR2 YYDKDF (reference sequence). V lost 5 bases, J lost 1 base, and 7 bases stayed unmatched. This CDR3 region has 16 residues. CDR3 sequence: CATSGIDRENTGELFF. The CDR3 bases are TGTGCCACCAGCGGGATAGACAGGGAGAACACCGGGGAGCTGTTTTTT. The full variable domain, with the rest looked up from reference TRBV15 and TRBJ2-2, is DAMVIQNPRYQVTQFGKPVTLSCSQTLNHNVMYWYQQKSSQAPKLLFHYYDKDFNNEADTPDNFQSRRPNTSFCFLDIRSPGLGDTAMYLCATSGIDRENTGELFFGEGSRLTVL.

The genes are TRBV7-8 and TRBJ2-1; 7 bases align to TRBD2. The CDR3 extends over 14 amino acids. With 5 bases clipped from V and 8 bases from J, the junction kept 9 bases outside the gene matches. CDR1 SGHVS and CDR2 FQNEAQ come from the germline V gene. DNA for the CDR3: TGTGCCAGCAGCCAACGGGACTATTCATATGAGCAGTTCTTC. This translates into CASSQRDYSYEQFF.

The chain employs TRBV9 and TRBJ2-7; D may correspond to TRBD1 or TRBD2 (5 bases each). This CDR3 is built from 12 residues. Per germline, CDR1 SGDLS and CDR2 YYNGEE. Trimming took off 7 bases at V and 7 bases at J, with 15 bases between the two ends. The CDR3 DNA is TGTGCCAGCTCCCCGCTGGGGGAAGAGCAGTACTTC. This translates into CASSPLGEEQYF.

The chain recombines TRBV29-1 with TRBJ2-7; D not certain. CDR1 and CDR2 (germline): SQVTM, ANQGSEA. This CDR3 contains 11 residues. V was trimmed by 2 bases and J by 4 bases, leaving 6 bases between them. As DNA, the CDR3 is TGCAGCGTTGAAAGCAGATACGAGCAGTACTTC. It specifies CSVESRYEQYF.

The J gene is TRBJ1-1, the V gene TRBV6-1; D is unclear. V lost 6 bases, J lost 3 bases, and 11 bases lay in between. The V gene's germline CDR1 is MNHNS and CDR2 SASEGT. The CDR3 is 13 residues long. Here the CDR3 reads CASRPLGYTEAFF. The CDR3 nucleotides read TGTGCCAGCAGGCCTCTAGGATACACTGAAGCTTTCTTT.

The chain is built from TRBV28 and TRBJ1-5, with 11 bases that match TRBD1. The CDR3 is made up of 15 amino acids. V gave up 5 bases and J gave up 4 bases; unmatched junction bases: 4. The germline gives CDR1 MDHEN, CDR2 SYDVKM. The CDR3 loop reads CASSRGDRGNQPQHF. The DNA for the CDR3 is TGTGCCAGCAGTCGTGGGGACAGGGGGAATCAGCCCCAGCATTTT.

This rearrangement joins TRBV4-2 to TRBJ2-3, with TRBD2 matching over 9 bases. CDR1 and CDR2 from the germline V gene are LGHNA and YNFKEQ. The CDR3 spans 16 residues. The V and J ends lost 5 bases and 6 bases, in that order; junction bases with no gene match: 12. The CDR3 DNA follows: TGTGCCAGCAGCGCAGCGGGGGGCCCCGGGACGGATACGCAGTATTTT. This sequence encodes CASSAAGGPGTDTQYF.